This TCR beta chain appears in the sequencing data of a study of shared clonotypes between healthy human individuals. The protocol was immunoSEQ multiplex PCR, while the TCRdb copy is restricted to in-frame clones and leaves out a portion. The sample has 330,000 or so clones, 73% seen once; the top ten hold 10%. Germline loops: CDR1 MNHNS, CDR2 SASEGT. The CDR3 is 14 amino acids. In its sample, this clone was seen once. This clonotype originated in a man aged 25-45 years in good health. The sample comprised memory CD4+ T cells sorted from blood. Documented subset: CD45RA-negative fraction. This chain uses TRBV6-1 with TRBJ2-5, with D possibly being TRBD2 (7 bases). The J call may be mistaken, given a closer DNA end match to TRBJ2-7. CDR3 nucleotide sequence: TGTGCCAGCAGTGAATCAATTAGGGGGGGCGAGCAGTACTTC. Translation gives CASSESIRGGEQYF.